This paragraph reports one T cell receptor beta chain. In the PCR, 60 Vbeta and 13 Jbeta primers were used. Here immunoSEQ multiplex PCR was the method, and the copy in TCRdb shows in-frame clones only, minus some. The sample lists approximately 89,000 clones, less than 65% occurring once. Trimming at V came to 1 base and at J to 3 bases, leaving 10 bases not matched to a gene. The CDR3 extends over 17 amino acids. Germline assignment: CDR1 SGHAT and CDR2 FQNNGV. This sample was included in a study of cytomegalovirus exposure and HLA in healthy donors. The chain has TRBV11-2 and TRBJ2-3; TRBD1 agrees at 7 bases. The source is a woman aged 25-40 years in good health and CMV-seropositive. Sequencing was carried out using PBMCs. The CDR3 bases are TGTGCCAGCAGCTTAGTGTTGAGGACAGGAACGACAGATACGCAGTATTTT. Translation gives CASSLVLRTGTTDTQYF. The entire variable domain, with the rest obtained from reference TRBV11-2 and TRBJ2-3, is as follows: EAGVAQSPRYKIIEKRQSVAFWCNPISGHATLYWYQQILGQGPKLLIQFQNNGVVDDSQLPKDRFSAERLKGVDSTLKIQPAKLEDSAVYLCASSLVLRTGTTDTQYFGPGTRLTVL.